This TCR beta chain came from a study of blood T cell repertoires in COVID-19. Study-wide context: Acute and convalescent COVID-19 specimens originated in the United States, Italy and Spain. T cells, B-cell-depleted T cells, or PBMCs supplied cDNA or gDNA.

V was pared by 5 bases and J by 4 bases, with 8 bases of the junction left unmatched. CDR3 size: 15 residues. Germline V gives CDR1 SEHNR, CDR2 FQNEAQ (reference sequence). As processed by the authors: Reference gene primers were amplified, and this amplification served to estimate nucleated cell counts. Sequenced by immunoSEQ multiplex PCR; TCRdb stores in-frame clones only, minus some. V, J and clone size derive from that table, while D and trimming were established from the DNA sequence. This table has 150,000 to 160,000 clones, roughly 80% appearing once. Sequenced sample: peripheral blood. The chain employs TRBV7-9 and TRBJ2-1; TRBD2 matches at 7 bases. The clonotype was recovered from a man at least 80 years old with acute or convalescent COVID-19. CDR3 DNA: TGTGCCAGCAGCACCTCTGGTAGCGGGTACAATGAGCAGTTCTTC. Its translation: CASSTSGSGYNEQFF.